Following are 17 T cell receptor beta chains from one sample sequenced in a study of beta chain features in type 1 diabetes. Expressed TCRB transcripts were sequenced because the isolated RNA had all been reverse transcribed beforehand. The assay was immunoSEQ multiplex PCR, and TCRdb's table has in-frame clones only and misses some. The sample holds 250,000 or so clones, 68% seen once. The sample consisted of naive CD4+ T cells from blood. Receptors were obtained from a man aged 25-40 years in good health.

This chain connects TRBV7-2 to TRBJ2-7; a weak D match, TRBD1 (5 bases). The germline V and J ends were trimmed by 1 base and 7 bases, with 11 bases remaining between them. The CDR3 runs 13 residues. CDR1 and CDR2 (germline): SGHTA, FQGNSA. CDR3 nucleotides: TGTGCCAGCAGCTTAGGACAGTCGGAAGAGCAGTACTTC. Amino acids: CASSLGQSEEQYF. Full variable domain (missing parts from reference TRBV7-2 and TRBJ2-7): GAGVSQSPSNKVTEKGKDVELRCDPISGHTALYWYRQSLGQGLEFLIYFQGNSAPDKSGLPSDRFSAERTGGSVSTLTIQRTQQEDSAVYLCASSLGQSEEQYFGPGTRLTVT.

This clone has more than one count but fewer than ten. V usage is TRBV29-1 and J usage is TRBJ1-2; D is unclear. Deletions cut 2 bases from V and 4 bases from J, with 11 bases between. This CDR3 is built from 13 residues. Germline V gene data show CDR1 as SQVTM and CDR2 as ANQGSEA. CDR3 bases: TGCAGCGTTGAAAGTAGGGCAGCCTATGGCTACACCTTC. It encodes CSVESRAAYGYTF.

V usage is TRBV11-2 and J usage is TRBJ2-7; D unclear. Germline V lookup: CDR1 SGHAT, CDR2 FQNNGV. Between the trimmed V and J ends, which lost 10 bases and 4 bases, there was a span of 11 bases. The CDR3 loop spans 11 amino acids. The CDR3 DNA reads TGTGCCACAACAAGATGGTACGAGCAGTACTTC. It is translated as CATTRWYEQYF.

The chain carries TRBV29-1 and TRBJ1-5; D remains unclear. Germline V gene lookup returns CDR1 SQVTM and CDR2 ANQGSEA. V lost 7 bases, J lost 0 bases, and 13 bases lay in between. The CDR3 covers 14 residues. CDR3 amino acids: CSAAGDYSNQPQHF. CDR3 DNA sequence: TGCAGCGCCGCCGGAGACTATAGCAATCAGCCCCAGCATTTT.

This clone was detected a few times. The rearrangement joins TRBV5-6 to TRBJ1-5; 7 nucleotides match TRBD1. Germline V gene data show CDR1 as SGHDT and CDR2 as YYEEEE. This CDR3 is built from 14 residues. V trimming: 4 bases; J trimming: 6 bases; junction bases outside the gene matches: 7. The CDR3: CASSTGQTRQPQHF. Here the CDR3 DNA reads TGTGCCAGCAGCACGGGACAGACGCGTCAGCCCCAGCATTTT.

V and J are TRBV30 and TRBJ2-1; D gene ambiguous. Trimming removed 2 bases from V and 9 bases from J, with 17 bases in between. The CDR3 is made up of 14 amino acids. CDR1 and CDR2 from the germline V gene are GTSNPN and SVGIG (reference sequence). CDR3 protein: CAWSSGPRLGEQFF. CDR3 bases: TGTGCCTGGAGTTCCGGCCCTAGGCTGGGTGAGCAGTTCTTC.

This rearrangement joins TRBV25-1 to TRBJ2-1; 8 bases map to TRBD1. The CDR3 length is 16 residues. CDR1 MGHDK and CDR2 SYGVNS come from the germline V gene. J was trimmed by 8 bases and V by 0 bases; bases with no gene match: 9. The CDR3 region has the DNA TGTGCCAGCAGTGAATATGTCAGGACAGGGTCCCATGAGCAGTTCTTC. Translated, it gives CASSEYVRTGSHEQFF.

The chain recombines TRBV9 with TRBJ2-3; 7 bases fit TRBD1. CDR1 is SGDLS, CDR2 YYNGEE, per germline. The J segment lost 1 base and the V segment lost 0 bases, leaving 8 bases of the junction unmatched. CDR3 size: 17 residues. CDR3 sequence reads: CASSVAPIGQGTDTQYF. Here the CDR3 DNA reads TGTGCCAGCAGCGTAGCCCCTATTGGACAGGGCACAGATACGCAGTATTTT.

The chain employs TRBV25-1 and TRBJ2-3, with no clear D. Germline assignment: CDR1 MGHDK and CDR2 SYGVNS. Between the trimmed V and J ends, which lost 3 bases and 7 bases, there was a span of 8 bases. The CDR3 length is 12 residues. The CDR3 here is CASSEMPHTQYF. DNA of the CDR3: TGTGCCAGCAGTGAGATGCCCCATACGCAGTATTTT.

This clone has a handful of counts. Distinct nucleotide sequences in the sample also encode this CDR3. The V call is TRBV30, the J call TRBJ1-1, with 7 bases fitting TRBD1. V shed 0 bases, J shed 3 bases, and the junction held 1 base outside the gene matches. This CDR3 has 13 residues. Germline V gene sequence: CDR1 GTSNPN, CDR2 SVGIG (reference sequence). In DNA, the CDR3 is TGTGCCTGGAGTGTACAGGGGTACACTGAAGCTTTCTTT. Translation: CAWSVQGYTEAFF.

V is TRBV30 and J is TRBJ1-5, with D hard to call. CDR3 length equals 15 residues. Germline values: CDR1 GTSNPN, CDR2 SVGIG (reference sequence). Trimming pared 0 bases from V and 2 bases from J, leaving 11 bases between. The CDR3 sequence is CAWSVAAVGNQPQHF. CDR3 nucleotides: TGTGCCTGGAGTGTAGCGGCCGTGGGCAATCAGCCCCAGCATTTT.

This clone was counted only a few times. The V and J genes are TRBV9 and TRBJ2-3; possible D gene TRBD2, 5 bases. The V gene's germline CDR1 is SGDLS and CDR2 YYNGEE. Trimming cost V 2 bases and J 2 bases, with 12 bases left between them. The CDR3 spans 15 residues. The CDR3 nucleotides read TGTGCCAGCAGCGTGAGGAGCGGCTACACAGATACGCAGTATTTT. This sequence encodes CASSVRSGYTDTQYF.

This clone came up once. This chain joins TRBV7-2 and TRBJ2-3, with a tentative D call TRBD1 (5 bases). The germline V gene has CDR1 SGHTA and CDR2 FQGNSA. The CDR3 is 15 amino acids. V shed 2 bases and J shed 1 base, with 10 bases lying between them. The DNA of the CDR3 is TGTGCCAGCAGCTTAACAGGAGCCGGCACAGATACGCAGTATTTT. It specifies CASSLTGAGTDTQYF.

This chain uses TRBV28 with TRBJ2-5, with D unresolved. This CDR3 has 14 residues. The V gene's germline CDR1 is MDHEN and CDR2 SYDVKM. Trimming cost V 3 bases and J 4 bases, with 12 bases left between them. CDR3 region: CASSFVVGLETQYF. The CDR3 nucleotides read TGTGCCAGCAGTTTCGTGGTGGGTTTAGAGACCCAGTACTTC.

This sequence joins TRBV18 and TRBJ2-1; D is perhaps TRBD1 or TRBD2 (5 bases each). Germline CDR1 KGHSH, CDR2 LQKENI. The V and J ends lost 3 bases and 1 base respectively, with 10 bases between them. The CDR3 loop spans 15 amino acids. The CDR3 DNA follows: TGTGCCAGCTCACCGAGGGACGGTTCCTACAATGAGCAGTTCTTC. Translating it yields CASSPRDGSYNEQFF.

This rearrangement joins TRBV5-1 to TRBJ2-6; D not resolved. V lost 7 bases and J 4 bases, leaving 3 bases between the germline ends. The length of the CDR3 is 11 residues. The germline V gene has CDR1 SGHRS and CDR2 YFSETQ. CDR3 DNA: TGCGCCAGCCAGGGGGCCAACGTCCTGACTTTC. This encodes CASQGANVLTF.

On this clone: The same CDR3 can be traced to other DNA sequences in this sample. The genes are TRBV18 and TRBJ2-1, with 8 bases matching TRBD1. Germline V gene data show CDR1 as KGHSH and CDR2 as LQKENI. V lost 3 bases and J lost 0; bases outside the gene matches: 4. The CDR3 consists of 16 residues. CDR3 protein: CASSPPGQGSYNEQFF. In DNA, the CDR3 is TGTGCCAGCTCACCCCCAGGACAGGGCTCCTACAATGAGCAGTTCTTC.